This T cell receptor (beta chain) was captured by sequencing in a study of cytomegalovirus exposure and HLA in healthy donors. Whole-study results and caveats: Presence/absence analysis assumed near-uniform sequencing depth across donors. TCR beta chain V- and J-gene trimming was linked, in a later analysis, to a missense variant in DCLRE1C. The study flagged roughly 150 TCR beta chains as cytomegalovirus-associated.

The PCR employed 60 Vbeta primers together with 13 Jbeta primers. Method: immunoSEQ multiplex PCR; TCRdb's copy keeps in-frame clones and lacks some. The sample lists some 150,000 clones, 87% occurring once. There are a few counts of this clone. Its antigen is currently unknown. The sample was PBMCs. This TCR came from a woman in her twenties or thirties in good health and CMV-seronegative.

The CDR3 region has the DNA TGTGCCAGCAGCGTAGCAATGGTCGGTTACGAGCAGTACTTC. The encoded protein is CASSVAMVGYEQYF. V gene TRBV9 combines with J gene TRBJ2-7; D unclear. The CDR3 has 14 amino acids. V was trimmed by 0 bases and J by 4 bases, leaving 11 bases between them. Germline values: CDR1 SGDLS, CDR2 YYNGEE.